These 10 T cell receptor beta chains came from one sample sequenced in a study of blood T cells in healthy people across ages. Together with a sample-barcoded 5' primer, a J-beta primer mix was included in a second PCR lasting about 6 to 12 cycles. Via MiXCR, TCRdb re-called the 5' RACE reads, giving one row per CDR3 protein. Among around 670,000 distinct CDR3 sequences listed, approximately 30% were seen once. The material sequenced was blood. The receptors were sampled from a woman older than 75 in good health.

The genes are TRBV6-1 and TRBJ1-5; 10 nucleotides agree with TRBD1. The CDR3 runs 16 residues. Germline values: CDR1 MNHNS, CDR2 SASEGT. The V segment lost 4 bases and the J segment 5 bases; nucleotides outside the gene matches: 8. The CDR3 nucleotides are TGTGCCAGCAGTGGTGGGGGACAGGGGACATATCAGCCCCAGCATTTT. Protein product: CASSGGGQGTYQPQHF.

This clonotype was seen at least ten times. The V call is TRBV5-1, the J call TRBJ1-6; 7 positions agree with TRBD1. CDR1 is SGHRS and CDR2 is YFSETQ in the germline V gene. The V and J ends lost 0 bases and 6 bases, in that order; junction bases with no gene match: 6. This CDR3 spans 16 amino acids. The CDR3 sequence: CASSLAKGAGNSPLHF. CDR3 DNA: TGCGCCAGCAGCTTGGCCAAGGGGGCTGGTAATTCACCCCTCCACTTT.

As for this clonotype: Given a much more abundant clone one base away, this may be a read error. The gene calls are TRBV2 and TRBJ1-5; tentative D call: TRBD1 (6 bases). This CDR3 is built from 14 residues. Deletions cut 11 bases from V and 1 base from J, with 15 bases between. Germline loops: CDR1 SNHLY, CDR2 FYNNEI. This CDR3 is CAGKLDRSNQPQHF. The DNA for the CDR3 is TGTGCCGGCAAATTGGACAGAAGCAATCAGCCCCAGCATTTT. Looking up the rest from reference TRBV2 and TRBJ1-5 gives the full variable domain: EPEVTQTPSHQVTQMGQEVILRCVPISNHLYFYWYRQILGQKVEFLVSFYNNEISEKSEIFDDQFSVERPDGSNFTLKIRSTKLEDSAMYFCAGKLDRSNQPQHFGDGTRLSIL.

As regards this clonotype: One base away lies a much larger clone, so this may be a sequencing read error. The CDR3 sequence is CSARDWDRSLLYDYTF. The CDR3 DNA sequence: TGCAGTGCTAGAGATTGGGACAGGTCCCTACTCTATGACTACACCTTC. This sequence joins TRBV20-1 and TRBJ1-2; 8 bases are shared with TRBD1. The CDR3 runs 16 residues. Per germline, CDR1 DFQATT and CDR2 SNEGSKA (reference sequence).

This clonotype was found a few times. A read error may produce the germline difference seen at one junction end. The J gene is TRBJ1-4, the V gene TRBV20-1, with 8 bases that match TRBD1. The CDR3 is 15 amino acids. Germline V lookup: CDR1 DFQATT, CDR2 SNEGSKA (reference sequence). The CDR3 sequence is CSAEDREATNEELFF. CDR3 coding DNA: TGCAGTGCGGAGGACAGGGAAGCAACTAATGAAGAACTGTTTTTT.

A word on this clonotype: Compared with germline, one end of the junction differs, possibly owing to a read error. The chain joins TRBV6-6 to TRBJ1-2; possible D gene TRBD1, 5 bases. Germline V gene data show CDR1 as MNHNY and CDR2 as SVGAGI (reference sequence). The CDR3 length is 13 residues. CDR3 sequence reads: CAGSYSGGNGYTF. DNA of the CDR3: TGTGCCGGCAGTTACTCCGGGGGGAATGGCTACACCTTC.

This clonotype came up many times. The chain uses TRBV7-3 and TRBJ2-3; no clear D gene. Trimming left V 2 bases short and J 0 bases short, with 6 bases between. In germline, CDR1 is SGHTA, CDR2 FQGTGA. This CDR3 contains 14 residues. CDR3 in DNA: TGTGCCAGCAGCTTACGTCGGAGCACAGATACGCAGTATTTT. Protein product: CASSLRRSTDTQYF.

This clonotype was detected only once. The chain carries TRBV20-1 and TRBJ1-1; D is unresolved. The CDR3 has 13 amino acids. Trimming left V 2 bases short and J 1 base short, with 8 bases between. The V gene's germline CDR1 is DFQATT and CDR2 SNEGSKA (reference sequence). The CDR3 reads CSARRDQNTEAFF. For the CDR3, the DNA is TGCAGTGCTAGAAGGGATCAGAACACTGAAGCTTTCTTT.

Concerning this clonotype itself: Given a much more abundant clone one base away, this may be a read error. V usage is TRBV20-1 and J usage is TRBJ2-4, with 7 bases that match TRBD1. The CDR3 runs to 14 residues. Germline assignment: CDR1 DFQATT and CDR2 SNEGSKA (reference sequence). V gave up 2 bases and J gave up 13 bases; unmatched junction bases: 14. CDR3 coding DNA: TGCAGTGCTAGACAGGACAGGCGCTACAATGAGCAGTACTTC. It is translated as CSARQDRRYNEQYF.

This clonotype was seen ten or more times. The CDR3 DNA reads as TGTGCCAGCAGCTCGACTCCAGGTTACAATGAGCAGTTCTTC. Translating it yields CASSSTPGYNEQFF. This chain joins TRBV9 and TRBJ2-1; D unresolved. The CDR3 loop spans 14 amino acids. Germline CDR1 and CDR2: SGDLS and YYNGEE. V was clipped by 4 bases and J by 4 bases, with 12 bases between them.